The present entry profiles one T cell receptor beta chain with its context. These data originate in a study of graft-versus-host responses after intestinal transplantation. The junction had 9 bases not matched to a gene; V was cut back by 1 base and J by 8 bases. The CDR3 extends over 16 amino acids. The germline gives CDR1 SGHVS, CDR2 FQNEAQ. Lymphocytes (intraepithelial and lamina propria) were released by processing the graft tissue. TCRdb keeps only in-frame clones here, not all; method: immunoSEQ multiplex PCR. This sample has 4,500 or so clones, with roughly 72% found just once. The specimen was ileum tissue, collected 17 days after transplant. This rearrangement joins TRBV7-8 to TRBJ1-4; TRBD1 matches at 8 bases. The source is a human patient who received an intestinal transplant, so some T cells may come from the graft donor. The CDR3: CASSLGDQGASEKLFF. The CDR3 nucleotides are TGTGCCAGCAGCTTAGGGGACCAGGGGGCTTCGGAAAAACTGTTTTTT.